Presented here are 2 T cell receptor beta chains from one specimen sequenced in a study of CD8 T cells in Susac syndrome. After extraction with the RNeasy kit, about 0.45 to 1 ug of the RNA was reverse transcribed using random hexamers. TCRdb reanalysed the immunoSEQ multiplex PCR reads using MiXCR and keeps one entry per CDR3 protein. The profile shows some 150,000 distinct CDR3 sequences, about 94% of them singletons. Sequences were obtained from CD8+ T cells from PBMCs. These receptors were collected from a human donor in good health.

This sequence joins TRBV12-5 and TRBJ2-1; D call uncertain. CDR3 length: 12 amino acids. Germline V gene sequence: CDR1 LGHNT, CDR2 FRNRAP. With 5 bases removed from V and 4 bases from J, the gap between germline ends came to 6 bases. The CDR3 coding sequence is TGTGCTAGTGGTCCAACGTACAATGAGCAGTTCTTC. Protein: CASGPTYNEQFF.

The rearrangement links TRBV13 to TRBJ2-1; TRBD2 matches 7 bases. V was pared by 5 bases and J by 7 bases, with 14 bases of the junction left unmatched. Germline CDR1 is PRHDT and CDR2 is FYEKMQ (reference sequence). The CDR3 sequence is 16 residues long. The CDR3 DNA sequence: TGTGCCAGCAGCCTAGCTGGGGGAGGGCCTCGGAATGAGCAGTTCTTC. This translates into CASSLAGGGPRNEQFF.